The entry that follows covers one T cell receptor beta chain sequence. A few counts support this clonotype. This receptor's antigen is unknown. Per-base qualities were not stored, and no clone one base away is much larger. This sample was included in a study of early T cells in non-severe SARS-CoV-2 infection (dated by TCRdb to the early 2020s). Regarding the complete study: Because TCR sequencing relied on bulk RNA taken from unsorted whole blood, pairing of alpha and beta chains was not possible. The study at large found these results: Matching against VDJdb was skewed toward anti-spike CD8 responses, likely underestimated virus-specific expansions, and missed private and CD4 specificities.

Via the germline V gene (reference sequence), CDR1 is DFQATT and CDR2 SNEGSKA. V lost 7 bases and J lost 0 bases; the stretch between them is 10 bases long. The CDR3 starts with the cysteine, ends with the phenylalanine, and has 13 residues. Of the read, only the CDR3 DNA is kept; its 39 bases are in frame from base 1. A case-control design nested within a healthcare worker cohort in London, UK, was used, with weekly nasopharyngeal swab PCR tests and blood sampling performed. Healthcare workers were recruited between 23 and 31 March 2020, during the week of the UK lockdown, and were followed weekly for up to roughly 15 weeks. Libraries were made using 5' RACE. TCRdb names NextSeq 500 as the instrument used. The TCR library protocol attached unique molecular identifiers to individual cDNA molecules to correct for sequencing error and PCR bias. Both TCR alpha and beta chains were sequenced, and tight co-correlation was observed between alpha and beta sequence abundances in each sample. In the paper's pipeline: V gene, J gene and CDR3 annotation of TCR sequences was performed with Decombinator V4. TCRs were defined as expanded if a significant change between any two time points was detected under a Poisson model with p below 0.0001. TCR abundances were normalised to the total number of TCRs sequenced per sample and expressed as counts per million. MAIT TCRs were defined by TRAV1-2 paired with TRAJ12, TRAJ20 or TRAJ33, and iNKT TCRs by TRAV10 paired with TRAJ18. VDJdb, accessed 1 November 2021, was searched for CMV, EBV and SARS-CoV-2 annotated TCRs, excluding TCRs annotated for multiple antigens. Using fastp at Q25 and MiXCR, TCRdb reprocessed the public reads and kept productive beta chains. Every CDR3 protein is listed once, alongside the most common genes and DNA of its rows. The V and J calls reflect TCRdb's pipeline rather than the authors' work. The sample table contains about 48,000 distinct CDR3 sequences; only one count was recorded for more than 5.5% of them. The ten largest clones represent around 7% of the sample.

This sequence uses TRBV20-1 and TRBJ2-4, with no D gene named confidently. The sequencing used whole blood, collected at baseline. The receptor was isolated from an adult who was a healthcare worker with PCR-confirmed SARS-CoV-2 infection or an uninfected control (not recorded which). The DNA sequence is TGCAGTGTAACAGAGGTAGCCAAAAACATTCAGTACTTC. Translated, this is CSVTEVAKNIQYF.